The next 18 T cell receptor beta chains were all read from a single sample in a study of blood T cell repertoires in COVID-19. Measured with immunoSEQ multiplex PCR; TCRdb has only the in-frame clones, and not every one. The sample holds 210,000 or so clones; 65% to 85% are singletons and the top ten take about 1.3%. The sequenced sample consisted of peripheral blood. These receptors all come from a woman in her 30s with COVID-19, enrolled during active disease.

The chain has TRBV14 and TRBJ1-2, with 11 bases identical to TRBD1. Looked up from germline, CDR1 is SGHDN and CDR2 is FVKESK. The CDR3 contains 16 residues. Unmatched junction bases numbered 6, after V lost 4 bases and J lost 2 bases. The CDR3 nucleotides read TGTGCCAGCAGCCCTTTGGGACAGGGGGTCAACTATGGCTACACCTTC. This gives the protein CASSPLGQGVNYGYTF.

This chain links TRBV7-9 with TRBJ2-1, with TRBD2 matching 9 bases. The J segment lost 4 bases and the V segment lost 5 bases, leaving 9 bases of the junction unmatched. The CDR3 totals 16 residues. CDR1 SEHNR and CDR2 FQNEAQ come from the germline V gene (reference sequence). CDR3 DNA: TGTGCCAGCAGCCCGGGTAGCGGGAGTGAGTACAATGAGCAGTTCTTC. It is translated as CASSPGSGSEYNEQFF. Full variable domain (missing parts from reference TRBV7-9 and TRBJ2-1): DTGVSQNPRHKITKRGQNVTFRCDPISEHNRLYWYRQTLGQGPEFLTYFQNEAQLEKSRLLSDRFSAERPKGSFSTLEIQRTEQGDSAMYLCASSPGSGSEYNEQFFGPGTRLTVL.

V gene TRBV5-1 combines with J gene TRBJ2-3, with TRBD2 matching 11 bases. Germline trimming cut 3 bases from V and 3 bases from J; bases unmatched to any gene: 15. Germline V CDR1 and CDR2: SGHRS, YFSETQ. The CDR3 totals 19 residues. CDR3 coding DNA: TGCGCCAGCAGCTCGGACCTTAGCGGGAGGGTCACGCGGACAGATACGCAGTATTTT. The encoded protein is CASSSDLSGRVTRTDTQYF.

V gene TRBV11-1 combines with J gene TRBJ2-7, with TRBD1 matching 7 bases. The germline V gene has CDR1 SGHAT and CDR2 FQDESV (reference sequence). V shed 3 bases, J shed 3 bases, and the junction held 5 bases outside the gene matches. The length of the CDR3 is 14 residues. CDR3 DNA sequence: TGTGCCAGCAGCTTCGGGACAGAGATCTACGAGCAGTACTTC. It codes for CASSFGTEIYEQYF.

This rearrangement joins TRBV6-1 to TRBJ1-1; D gene ambiguous. Trimming cost V 2 bases and J 5 bases, with 15 bases left between them. The germline V gene has CDR1 MNHNS and CDR2 SASEGT. The CDR3 is made up of 15 amino acids. As DNA, the CDR3 is TGTGCCAGCAGTGAATCCGGGGTAGTGGGGACTGAAGCTTTCTTT. Protein: CASSESGVVGTEAFF.

The chain employs TRBV28 and TRBJ1-2, with 7 bases that match TRBD1. Germline lookup yields CDR1 MDHEN and CDR2 SYDVKM. The V segment lost 3 bases and the J segment 4 bases; nucleotides outside the gene matches: 5. The CDR3 length is 14 residues. The CDR3 DNA sequence: TGTGCCAGCAGTTTCCCCCAGGGGGGCTATGGCTACACCTTC. It is translated as CASSFPQGGYGYTF.

The rearrangement links TRBV5-4 to TRBJ1-1; D is perhaps TRBD1 (5 bases). CDR3 length: 17 amino acids. V was clipped by 2 bases and J by 0 bases, with 17 bases between them. Germline CDR1 SGHNT, CDR2 YYREEE (reference sequence). The CDR3 DNA follows: TGTGCCAGCAGCTTACTACTGGGGCCTAATATGAACACTGAAGCTTTCTTT. This sequence encodes CASSLLLGPNMNTEAFF. The complete variable domain, with remaining parts taken from reference TRBV5-4 and TRBJ1-1, reads ETGVTQSPTHLIKTRGQQVTLRCSSQSGHNTVSWYQQALGQGPQFIFQYYREEENGRGNFPPRFSGLQFPNYSSELNVNALELDDSALYLCASSLLLGPNMNTEAFFGQGTRLTVV.

This chain links TRBV7-9 with TRBJ2-7, with 9 bases matching TRBD1. The CDR3 is 12 residues long. Per germline, CDR1 SEHNR and CDR2 FQNEAQ (reference sequence). CDR3: CAGGTGSYEQYF. The CDR3 DNA sequence: TGTGCGGGGGGGACAGGGAGCTACGAGCAGTACTTC.

V usage is TRBV11-2 and J usage is TRBJ2-7; TRBD2 matches 9 bases. Germline V CDR1 and CDR2: SGHAT, FQNNGV. This CDR3 is 14 amino acids long. V shed 0 bases and J 6 bases; nucleotides not matched to a gene: 3. Here the CDR3 DNA reads TGTGCCAGCAGCTTAGAGCGGGGGGGCCTCGAGCAGTACTTC. This translates into CASSLERGGLEQYF.

The chain recombines TRBV10-3 with TRBJ1-1; the match to TRBD1 covers 9 bases. Germline trimming cut 9 bases from V and 5 bases from J; bases unmatched to any gene: 10. Looked up from germline, CDR1 is ENHRY and CDR2 is SYGVKD. The CDR3 has 14 amino acids. The CDR3 is CAIRRTGDGTEAFF. CDR3 coding DNA: TGTGCCATAAGAAGGACAGGGGATGGAACTGAAGCTTTCTTT.

The chain links TRBV29-1 to TRBJ1-1; D remains unclear. CDR1 is SQVTM and CDR2 is ANQGSEA in the germline V gene. The V and J ends lost 7 bases and 7 bases respectively, with 10 bases between them. There are 10 residues in the CDR3. The CDR3 DNA reads as TGCAGCGGGGCTATTGATGAAGCTTTCTTT. Its translation is CSGAIDEAFF.

The CDR3 loop is CASSLGQGRNEQFF. CDR3 DNA sequence: TGTGCCAGCAGCCTTGGACAGGGTCGAAATGAGCAGTTCTTC. This chain connects TRBV7-9 to TRBJ2-1; 8 nucleotides agree with TRBD1. Trimming took 5 bases from V and 7 from J; bases not matched to a gene: 7. The CDR3 loop spans 14 amino acids. Germline V CDR1 and CDR2: SEHNR, FQNEAQ (reference sequence).

The chain is built from TRBV7-2 and TRBJ1-5, with 9 bases identical to TRBD1. The CDR3 is 15 amino acids. V shed 4 bases and J 5 bases; nucleotides not matched to a gene: 6. Looked up from germline, CDR1 is SGHTA and CDR2 is FQGNSA. The CDR3 DNA sequence: TGTGCCAGCAGCTCCGGACAGGGGAGCCATCAGCCCCAGCATTTT. Translated, it gives CASSSGQGSHQPQHF.

The chain recombines TRBV15 with TRBJ1-2; 10 bases agree with TRBD1. The germline gives CDR1 LNHNV, CDR2 YYDKDF (reference sequence). The J segment lost 7 bases and the V segment lost 1 base, leaving 9 bases of the junction unmatched. The CDR3 covers 16 residues. The CDR3 region has the DNA TGTGCCACCAGCAGAGTGACAGGGGGCGTCCAAGGTGGCTACACCTTC. Its protein is CATSRVTGGVQGGYTF. Together with reference TRBV15 and TRBJ1-2, the CDR3 gives the full variable domain: DAMVIQNPRYQVTQFGKPVTLSCSQTLNHNVMYWYQQKSSQAPKLLFHYYDKDFNNEADTPDNFQSRRPNTSFCFLDIRSPGLGDTAMYLCATSRVTGGVQGGYTFGSGTRLTVV.

This chain connects TRBV6-5 to TRBJ1-1; D remains unclear. Germline V gives CDR1 MNHEY, CDR2 SVGAGI. The CDR3 spans 13 residues. Between the trimmed V and J ends, which lost 5 bases and 1 base, there was a span of 8 bases. CDR3 nucleotide sequence: TGTGCCAGCAGTCGCCGGGGGAACACTGAAGCTTTCTTT. Protein product: CASSRRGNTEAFF.

The rearrangement uses TRBV29-1 and TRBJ1-2; D is undetermined. Germline values: CDR1 SQVTM, CDR2 ANQGSEA. Trimming stripped 8 bases from V and 2 bases from J, with 9 bases between. The CDR3 has 11 amino acids. The CDR3 bases are TGCAGCACGGACGGGAACTATGGCTACACCTTC. This translates into CSTDGNYGYTF.

Notes on this clone: The germline gene is not matched at one end of the junction; a read error may be the cause. The V call is TRBV19, the J call TRBJ2-1; TRBD1 matches at 10 bases. The CDR3 sequence is 18 residues long. The V gene's germline CDR1 is LNHDA and CDR2 SQIVND (reference sequence). The CDR3 sequence is CASSERTGTGAGYTEQFF. The CDR3 DNA reads TGTGCCAGTAGTGAGAGGACCGGGACAGGGGCCGGGTACACTGAGCAGTTCTTC.

In DNA form, the CDR3 reads TGTGCCAGCAGCGTGCTCGGGACACGGGGCATGGATGGCTACACCTTC. Amino acids: CASSVLGTRGMDGYTF. The chain uses TRBV9 and TRBJ1-2; D might be TRBD1 (6 bases). V was clipped by 2 bases and J by 6 bases, with 20 bases between them. Per the germline V gene, CDR1 is SGDLS and CDR2 is YYNGEE. The CDR3 has 16 residues.